The 30 T cell receptor beta chains below come from one sample, sequenced in a study of T-cell reconstitution after alpha-beta-depleted transplantation in children. During its preparation, the TCRbeta library received unique molecular identifiers. TCRdb processed the PCR reads anew with MiXCR; each CDR3 protein has one entry. The table has about 360,000 distinct CDR3 sequences, roughly 15% seen once. The material sequenced was PBMCs, taken from the stem cell graft. These receptors were taken from a human donor who donated a stem cell graft to a child with Fanconi anemia.

The genes are TRBV4-3 and TRBJ1-1; TRBD1 aligns across 8 bases. The CDR3 spans 14 residues. Germline CDR1 and CDR2: LGHNA and YSLEER. V trimming: 1 base; J trimming: 8 bases; junction bases outside the gene matches: 6. The CDR3 DNA reads as TGCGCCAGCAGCCAAGGTCGACAGGGGACCGAAGCTTTCTTT. It yields the protein CASSQGRQGTEAFF.

This clonotype was recorded a few times. The chain recombines TRBV18 with TRBJ2-5; 8 nucleotides align to TRBD1. Germline V CDR1 and CDR2: KGHSH, LQKENI. The CDR3 sequence is 14 residues long. V shed 2 bases, J shed 4 bases, and the junction held 3 bases outside the gene matches. CDR3 nucleotides: TGTGCCAGCTCACCAGACAGGGGTGGAGAGACCCAGTACTTC. It yields the protein CASSPDRGGETQYF.

The chain couples TRBV7-6 to TRBJ2-3; D call uncertain. Germline V gives CDR1 SGHVS, CDR2 FNYEAQ. This CDR3 is built from 13 residues. The V end lost 5 bases, the J end lost 0 bases, and 6 bases lay between the germline ends. The DNA for the CDR3 is TGTGCCAGCAGCCGGGTGAGCACAGATACGCAGTATTTT. Protein: CASSRVSTDTQYF. Full variable domain (rest looked up from reference TRBV7-6 and TRBJ2-3): GAGVSQSPRYKVTKRGQDVALRCDPISGHVSLYWYRQALGQGPEFLTYFNYEAQQDKSGLPNDRFSAERPEGSISTLTIQRTEQRDSAMYRCASSRVSTDTQYFGPGTRLTVL.

The chain uses TRBV24-1 and TRBJ2-1, with a tentative D call TRBD1 (6 bases). Trimming took off 3 bases at V and 9 bases at J, with 11 bases between the two ends. The CDR3 is 13 residues long. The germline gives CDR1 KGHDR, CDR2 SFDVKD. The CDR3 DNA reads as TGTGCCACCAGTGATCTGGGGGCCGGTGAGCAGTTCTTC. It is translated as CATSDLGAGEQFF.

Only a few counts were recorded for this clonotype. CDR3 bases: TGTGCCAGCAGCGAAGGCAGGCCCTACACAGATACGCAGTATTTT. Translated: CASSEGRPYTDTQYF. The chain recombines TRBV7-3 with TRBJ2-3; the D is unclear. CDR1 and CDR2 (germline): SGHTA, FQGTGA. The germline V and J ends were trimmed by 5 bases and 2 bases, with 14 bases remaining between them. The CDR3 spans 15 residues.

The rearrangement links TRBV11-2 to TRBJ2-7; possibly TRBD2 for D (5 bases). This CDR3 region has 13 residues. Germline lookup yields CDR1 SGHAT and CDR2 FQNNGV. The CDR3 spells CASSLTNTGLVDV. The CDR3 bases are TGTGCCAGCAGCTTAACTAACACGGGATTAGTAGACGTC.

This clonotype was observed at least ten times. The chain joins TRBV29-1 to TRBJ2-3, with D possibly called TRBD1 or TRBD2 (5 bases each). Germline loops: CDR1 SQVTM, CDR2 ANQGSEA. This CDR3 region has 14 residues. CDR3 amino acids: CTTSDGALGGTQYF. The CDR3 DNA reads as TGCACCACGAGCGACGGGGCCCTAGGAGGTACGCAGTATTTT.

The table lists this clonotype with a few counts. The rearrangement links TRBV6-5 to TRBJ1-2; D uncertain. Germline values: CDR1 MNHEY, CDR2 SVGAGI. The CDR3 is 14 residues long. The V end lost 4 bases, the J end lost 7 bases, and 16 bases lay between the germline ends. Here the CDR3 DNA reads TGTGCCAGCAGTTCCGCTGGGCGCACGGGTGGCTACACCTTC. Its translation: CASSSAGRTGGYTF.

The chain uses TRBV5-1 and TRBJ2-4, with D possibly being TRBD1 or TRBD2 (5 bases each). Trimming cost V 1 base and J 0 bases, with 14 bases left between them. Germline lookup yields CDR1 SGHRS and CDR2 YFSETQ. The CDR3 length is 17 residues. The CDR3 sequence: CASSLTKGPRAKNIQYF. DNA for the CDR3: TGCGCCAGCAGCTTGACGAAGGGACCGAGAGCCAAAAACATTCAGTACTTC.

This clonotype was counted ten times or more. CDR3 amino acids: CSAPRWGGGASDTQYF. The CDR3 coding sequence is TGCAGTGCCCCGCGGTGGGGCGGGGGGGCTTCCGATACGCAGTATTTT. This chain uses TRBV20-1 with TRBJ2-3, with 9 nucleotides matching TRBD2. The germline CDR1 and CDR2 sequences are DFQATT and SNEGSKA (reference sequence). Germline trimming cut 6 bases from V and 6 bases from J; bases unmatched to any gene: 16. The CDR3 has 16 amino acids.

This clonotype has more than one count but fewer than ten. The CDR3 region has the DNA TGTGCCAGCGAGGGACAGGGGTTTGGCTACACCTTC. It specifies CASEGQGFGYTF. The V gene is TRBV7-9, the J gene TRBJ1-2; 10 positions agree with TRBD1. The trim removed 8 bases at V and 7 bases at J, leaving 4 bases unmatched. The CDR3 extends over 12 amino acids. Germline V gene sequence: CDR1 SEHNR, CDR2 FQNEAQ (reference sequence). Full variable domain (outside the CDR3, taken from reference TRBV7-9 and TRBJ1-2): DTGVSQNPRHKITKRGQNVTFRCDPISEHNRLYWYRQTLGQGPEFLTYFQNEAQLEKSRLLSDRFSAERPKGSFSTLEIQRTEQGDSAMYLCASEGQGFGYTFGSGTRLTVV.

This clonotype was counted ten times or more. The CDR3 DNA sequence: TGTGCCAGCAGGGACTCGGGCATTTACACCGGGGAGCTGTTTTTT. Protein sequence: CASRDSGIYTGELFF. The chain couples TRBV28 to TRBJ2-2, with TRBD2 as a possible D gene (5 bases). Germline V lookup: CDR1 MDHEN, CDR2 SYDVKM. Trimming removed 6 bases at V and 3 bases at J, with 14 bases between. The CDR3 sequence is 15 residues long.

The chain joins TRBV12-3 or TRBV12-4 to TRBJ2-4; D is perhaps TRBD1 or TRBD2 (6 bases each). The V end lost 3 bases, the J end lost 3 bases, and 12 bases lay between the germline ends. This CDR3 is built from 15 residues. The CDR3 loop is CASSFSGEDKNIQYF. CDR3 sequence (DNA): TGTGCCAGCAGTTTTTCAGGGGAGGACAAAAACATTCAGTACTTC.

This clonotype appeared many times. The V gene is TRBV4-3, the J gene TRBJ2-1, with D hard to call. V dropped 5 bases and J dropped 8 bases, with 13 bases sitting between them. Germline V CDR1 and CDR2: LGHNA, YSLEER. The CDR3 extends over 13 amino acids. Here the CDR3 DNA reads TGCGCCAGCAGCTCACGAATGTCTGATGAGCAGTTCTTC. Translation gives CASSSRMSDEQFF.

This clonotype was recorded many times. The chain uses TRBV13 and TRBJ2-2, with a weak D call TRBD2 (5 bases). V was shortened by 6 bases and J by 4 bases, with 15 bases between the two germline ends. The length of the CDR3 is 15 residues. Germline V gene sequence: CDR1 PRHDT, CDR2 FYEKMQ (reference sequence). CDR3 amino acids: CASRKGVKATGELFF. CDR3 nucleotide sequence: TGTGCCAGCAGGAAGGGAGTGAAGGCCACCGGGGAGCTGTTTTTT.

This clonotype was seen many times. The chain carries TRBV12-3 or TRBV12-4 and TRBJ2-5; D might be TRBD1 (6 bases). The CDR3 is 11 amino acids. The CDR3, as DNA: TGTGCGTCAGGGGCGACGGAGACCCAGTACTTC. Encoded protein: CASGATETQYF.

The chain links TRBV29-1 to TRBJ2-2, with D hard to call. Germline V gives CDR1 SQVTM, CDR2 ANQGSEA. V was pared by 1 base and J by 5 bases, with 5 bases between. The CDR3 totals 12 residues. The CDR3 coding sequence is TGCAGCGTTGAAGTAACTACCGGGGAGCTGTTTTTT. This translates into CSVEVTTGELFF.

This clonotype occurred a few times. V is TRBV9 and J is TRBJ1-5; tentative D call: TRBD1 (5 bases). Germline CDR1 SGDLS, CDR2 YYNGEE. Deletions cut 4 bases from V and 5 bases from J, with 13 bases between. The CDR3 extends over 14 amino acids. The CDR3 reads CASSQTGGDQPQHF. The DNA of the CDR3 is TGTGCCAGCAGCCAAACCGGGGGAGATCAGCCCCAGCATTTT.

This clonotype showed up many times. The V gene is TRBV9, the J gene TRBJ2-7; D is undetermined. The CDR3 is 14 residues long. The ends were cut back, 4 bases at V and 3 bases at J, with 14 bases in the middle. CDR1 is SGDLS, CDR2 YYNGEE, per germline. Here the CDR3 reads CASSPFLVSYEQYF. DNA of the CDR3: TGTGCCAGCAGCCCTTTCCTGGTAAGCTACGAGCAGTACTTC.

This chain uses TRBV9 with TRBJ1-2, with TRBD1 identical over 10 bases. The length of the CDR3 is 16 residues. Trimming at V came to 2 bases and at J to 8 bases, leaving 12 bases not matched to a gene. Germline loops: CDR1 SGDLS, CDR2 YYNGEE. CDR3 sequence (DNA): TGTGCCAGCAGCGTTTCATCCTGGACAGGGGGGCAGGGCTACACCTTC. Its protein is CASSVSSWTGGQGYTF.

The rearrangement uses TRBV27 and TRBJ1-5, with D possibly being TRBD1 (5 bases). This CDR3 contains 16 residues. CDR1 MNHEY and CDR2 SMNVEV come from the germline V gene (reference sequence). Trimming removed 0 bases at V and 2 bases at J, with 11 bases between. This CDR3 is CASSLSGVFGNQPQHF. In nucleotides, the CDR3 is TGTGCCAGCAGTTTATCAGGGGTATTTGGCAATCAGCCCCAGCATTTT.

This clonotype was seen repeatedly, ten times or more. The rearrangement links TRBV28 to TRBJ2-3, with 9 nucleotides matching TRBD2. This CDR3 region has 19 residues. Germline V gene sequence: CDR1 MDHEN, CDR2 SYDVKM. With 5 bases clipped from V and 2 bases from J, the junction kept 17 bases outside the gene matches. The CDR3 region has the DNA TGTGCCAGCAGTCCCCTAGTAGGGGCTAGCGGGATGTACACAGATACGCAGTATTTT. This codes for CASSPLVGASGMYTDTQYF.

This clonotype was seen many times. This chain links TRBV20-1 with TRBJ1-1; possible D gene TRBD1, 5 bases. This CDR3 is built from 13 residues. CDR1 DFQATT and CDR2 SNEGSKA come from the germline V gene (reference sequence). The ends were cut back, 7 bases at V and 5 bases at J, with 17 bases in the middle. This CDR3 is CSVSSPGGTEAFF. DNA for the CDR3: TGCAGTGTCTCATCTCCGGGGGGAACTGAAGCTTTCTTT.

This clonotype occurred many times. The chain combines TRBV5-5 with TRBJ1-1, with D unclear. The ends were cut back, 0 bases at V and 4 bases at J, with 10 bases in the middle. CDR3 length: 14 amino acids. The V gene's germline CDR1 is SGHKS and CDR2 YYEKEE (reference sequence). The CDR3 coding sequence is TGTGCCAGCAGCTTGGCCGGCGCGGGCACTGAAGCTTTCTTT. Protein sequence: CASSLAGAGTEAFF. The variable domain in full, with the rest retrieved from reference TRBV5-5 and TRBJ1-1, is DAGVTQSPTHLIKTRGQQVTLRCSPISGHKSVSWYQQVLGQGPQFIFQYYEKEERGRGNFPDRFSARQFPNYSSELNVNALLLGDSALYLCASSLAGAGTEAFFGQGTRLTVV.

This clonotype was found many times. The chain combines TRBV6-5 with TRBJ1-5, with D possibly matching TRBD1 (5 bases). The V gene's germline CDR1 is MNHEY and CDR2 SVGAGI. Trimming cost V 5 bases and J 1 base, with 15 bases left between them. The length of the CDR3 is 16 residues. CDR3 DNA: TGTGCCAGCAGTCCCGGAACGGGGGAAAGCAATCAGCCCCAGCATTTT. Translating gives CASSPGTGESNQPQHF.

This clonotype was observed a few times. V gene TRBV13 combines with J gene TRBJ1-2; TRBD1 matches at 12 bases. This CDR3 region has 16 residues. The germline V gene has CDR1 PRHDT and CDR2 FYEKMQ (reference sequence). The J segment lost 4 bases and the V segment lost 5 bases, leaving 8 bases of the junction unmatched. Written as DNA, the CDR3 is TGTGCCAGCAGCACGGGACAGGGGGCCCGAATCTATGGCTACACCTTC. Protein product: CASSTGQGARIYGYTF.

The rearrangement links TRBV6-2 or TRBV6-3 to TRBJ2-1, with D perhaps assigned TRBD1 or TRBD2 (5 bases each). Germline lookup yields CDR1 MNHEY and CDR2 SVGEGT. The V end was cut by 1 base, the J end by 1 base, with 20 bases between. The CDR3 has 19 residues. CDR3 protein: CASSYLIGASSLSYNEQFF. The CDR3 DNA follows: TGTGCCAGCAGTTACTTGATCGGGGCTAGTTCCCTTTCCTACAATGAGCAGTTCTTC.

V usage is TRBV29-1 and J usage is TRBJ2-7, with 10 bases matching TRBD1. Germline V gene sequence: CDR1 SQVTM, CDR2 ANQGSEA. The V and J ends lost 6 bases and 2 bases, in that order; junction bases with no gene match: 7. The CDR3 length is 14 residues. CDR3 residues: CSVLRTGGPYEQYF. The CDR3 bases are TGCAGCGTCTTACGGACAGGGGGGCCCTACGAGCAGTACTTC.

This clonotype was seen at least ten times. CDR3 sequence (DNA): TGTGCCAGCACCAAAGACTCGGAGGACACTGAAGCTTTCTTT. Its protein is CASTKDSEDTEAFF. This chain links TRBV12-3 or TRBV12-4 with TRBJ1-1; D call uncertain. The CDR3 has 14 residues. Trimming took 7 bases from V and 3 from J, leaving 15 bases between them.

This clonotype was counted a few times. The gene calls are TRBV20-1 and TRBJ2-7, with TRBD1 as a possible D gene (7 bases). The CDR3 covers 12 residues. Germline V lookup: CDR1 DFQATT, CDR2 SNEGSKA (reference sequence). The ends were cut back, 5 bases at V and 7 bases at J, with 15 bases in the middle. The CDR3 is CSARTQGREQYF. CDR3 DNA: TGCAGTGCTCGAACACAGGGGAGGGAGCAGTACTTC.